This TCR beta chain was obtained from a study of shared clonotypes between healthy human individuals. Germline CDR1 reads LNHNV; CDR2 reads YYDKDF (reference sequence). This CDR3 comprises 13 residues. V was clipped by 4 bases and J by 8 bases; unmatched bases: 2. Across several immunoSEQ plates, the genomic DNA of each subset was split evenly. Sequencing was performed with immunoSEQ multiplex PCR; in TCRdb, only in-frame clones are kept and a portion is missing. The sample comprises about 1.5 million clones, approximately 98% of which are singletons, and roughly 0.4% rests with the top ten. The sequenced sample consisted of naive CD4+ T cells sorted from blood. Subset defined: CD45RA+ positively selected. The receptor's source is a man between 25 and 39 years old in good health. The gene calls are TRBV15 and TRBJ2-4; 10 bases match TRBD1. CDR3 amino acids: CATSIDRGHIQYF. The CDR3 DNA is TGTGCCACCAGCATAGACAGGGGGCACATTCAGTACTTC.